A selection of T cell receptor beta chains follows, all from one sample in a study of T cells of healthy individuals. Each CDR3 protein gets one entry after TCRdb re-called the 5' RACE reads with MiXCR. Among about 96,000 distinct CDR3 sequences, about 16% were seen once, and the ten largest hold approximately 5.7%. The receptors shown here come from a human donor in good health. Both conserved end residues are part of each CDR3. A D gene is named only where the DNA matches it firmly. Rows give clone size only sometimes, using once, few, many, or a class for an expanded clone.

TRBJ1-5,-,TRBV28,-,TGTGCCAGCAGTGAGGGGTCGGGGCCCCAGCATTTT,CASSEGSGPQHF
TRBJ2-3,TRBD2,TRBV27,few,TGTGCCAGCAGTCCAGGGACTAGCGATGGACGGGGTACGCAGTATTTT,CASSPGTSDGRGTQYF
TRBJ2-7,TRBD2,TRBV7-2,few,TGTGCCAGCAGCCAAGGGACTAGCGGGGGGGCCTACGAGCAGTACTTC,CASSQGTSGGAYEQYF
TRBJ1-6,-,TRBV20-1,many,TGCAGTACCCGTCGGGATCTGGGGTTGGGTTCACCCCTCCACTTT,CSTRRDLGLGSPLHF
TRBJ2-3,-,TRBV12-3/TRBV12-4,few,TGTGCCAGCACCTGGGGGTCCATGTCCGGTGCTAGAGATACGCAGTATTTT,CASTWGSMSGARDTQYF
TRBJ2-7,TRBD2,TRBV18,-,TGTGCCAGCTCACCGAAGCGGGAGGCCCTCGAGCAGTACTTC,CASSPKREALEQYF
TRBJ2-3,-,TRBV28,many,TGTGCCAGCAGTCCTTCGCCGGGGACCACAGATACGCAGTATTTT,CASSPSPGTTDTQYF
TRBJ2-3,-,TRBV20-1,many,TGCAGTTTTTGGACCCTGGGGAATACGCAGTATTTT,CSFWTLGNTQYF
TRBJ2-3,TRBD2,TRBV19,-,TGTGCCAGTAGTGGAAGGACTAGCGGGGGATACACAGATACGCAGTATTTT,CASSGRTSGGYTDTQYF
TRBJ2-3,TRBD2,TRBV2,-,TGTGCCAGCAGTCGGGGGGGACCAGATACGCAGTATTTT,CASSRGGPDTQYF
TRBJ2-2,TRBD2,TRBV29-1,-,TGCAGCGTTGAATCCCCGGGTGGCGGGAGTACCGGCGGGGAGCTGTTTTTT,CSVESPGGGSTGGELFF
TRBJ1-3,-,TRBV7-2,many,TGTGCCAGCAGCAGGACAGTAGGGAACACCATATATTTT,CASSRTVGNTIYF
TRBJ2-1,-,TRBV29-1,many,TGCAGCGTTGGGGGTGAGCAGCTATTCTATGAGCAGTTCTTC,CSVGGEQLFYEQFF
TRBJ2-3,TRBD2,TRBV29-1,many,TGCAGCGTTGGGGCGGGAGCGAGCACAGATACGCAGTATTTT,CSVGAGASTDTQYF
TRBJ1-6,TRBD1,TRBV12-3/TRBV12-4,-,TGTGCCAGCAGTATAACAGGGGGCGCCTCACCCCTCCACTTT,CASSITGGASPLHF
TRBJ2-3,TRBD2,TRBV28,few,TGTGCCAGCAGTCCCCATCGGGGGGGGGCCGGGAATACGCAGTATTTT,CASSPHRGGAGNTQYF
TRBJ1-2,-,TRBV7-2,-,TGTGCCAGCAGCTTATTTTCCCGGATAGAGTACCCCCCCTCCTATGGCTACACCTTC,CASSLFSRIEYPPSYGYTF
TRBJ1-2,-,TRBV19,many,TGTGCCAGTAGCTACAGAAACTATGGCTACACCTTC,CASSYRNYGYTF
TRBJ2-1,TRBD2,TRBV6-2/TRBV6-3,-,TGTGCCAGCAGTTACGCGGGGGGAACTGAGCAGTTCTTC,CASSYAGGTEQFF
TRBJ1-1,TRBD1,TRBV7-9,-,TGTGCCAGCAACCAACCGGACAGGGGAACTGAAGCTTTCTTT,CASNQPDRGTEAFF
TRBJ2-3,-,TRBV15,few,TGTGCCACCAGCAGAGATCATGATGAGACGCAGTATTTT,CATSRDHDETQYF
TRBJ2-7,TRBD2,TRBV28,-,TGTGCCAGCAGTTTATCTAGCGGGAGCTCTCGGGAGCAGTACTTC,CASSLSSGSSREQYF
TRBJ1-4,-,TRBV7-9,-,TGTGCCAGCAGCTTATCTCAGGGTTTAGGTGAAAAACTGTTTTTT,CASSLSQGLGEKLFF
TRBJ2-7,TRBD2,TRBV20-1,many,TGCAGTGCTAGTCTGCCGGGGGGAAGCTACGAGCAGTACTTC,CSASLPGGSYEQYF
TRBJ1-1,-,TRBV7-9,-,TGTGCCAGCAGCTTACCGAAGACAGCTCTTGACACTGAAGCTTTCTTT,CASSLPKTALDTEAFF
TRBJ2-1,TRBD2,TRBV11-1,-,TGTGCCAGCAGCTTTTATGGTAGCGGGAGGGCCAACATCTTC,CASSFYGSGRANIF
TRBJ1-3,-,TRBV29-1,many,TGCAGCGTTGAAGTCTCAGGCGCTGGAAACACCATATATTTT,CSVEVSGAGNTIYF
TRBJ2-1,TRBD2,TRBV12-3/TRBV12-4,-,TGTGCCAGCAGTTCAGCTAGCGGCCGCAGCTCCTACAATGAGCAGTTCTTC,CASSSASGRSSYNEQFF
TRBJ2-1,TRBD2,TRBV4-3,-,TGCGCCAGCAGCCAGCTCCTGGGACTAGCGGGAACGGGGGCTGAGCAGTTCTTC,CASSQLLGLAGTGAEQFF
TRBJ1-3,-,TRBV3-1,many,TGTGCCAGCAGCCAAGCCACCGGCGGAAACACCATATATTTT,CASSQATGGNTIYF
TRBJ1-1,-,TRBV19,many,TGTGCCAGTAGCCTGCCACTACCGATGGGGCGCGCTGAAGCTTTCTTT,CASSLPLPMGRAEAFF
TRBJ1-1,TRBD1,TRBV2,few,TGTGCCAGCAGTGAACCCGACAGGGGCCGGTACACTGAAGCTTTCTTT,CASSEPDRGRYTEAFF
TRBJ1-2,TRBD1,TRBV15,few,TGTGCCACCAGCAGAGATACACAGGGGCCCGTCTATGGCTACACCTTC,CATSRDTQGPVYGYTF
TRBJ2-3,-,TRBV29-1,many,TGCAGCGTTGAAGGGGTTAGCACAGATACGCAGTATTTT,CSVEGVSTDTQYF
TRBJ1-2,-,TRBV29-1,many,TGCAGCGTTGAAGGGCGGGACGGGGGCGGCTACACCTTC,CSVEGRDGGGYTF
TRBJ1-6,-,TRBV15,-,TGTGCCACCAGCAATCGGTTGGGGGGGCTATCGGGTTCACCCCTCCACTTT,CATSNRLGGLSGSPLHF
TRBJ2-1,TRBD2,TRBV20-1,-,TGCAGTGCTCCCATCGTAGCGGGGGGACCCTACAATGAGCAGTTCTTC,CSAPIVAGGPYNEQFF
TRBJ1-2,-,TRBV15,few,TGTGCCACCAGCAGAGGATTACAGGGAGGGAGCTATGGCTACACCTTC,CATSRGLQGGSYGYTF
TRBJ2-7,TRBD2,TRBV28,-,TGTGCCAGCAGTTTATCCTACTATAGCGGGAGTCTCTCCTACGAGCAGTACTTC,CASSLSYYSGSLSYEQYF
TRBJ2-7,TRBD2,TRBV6-5,few,TGTGCCAGCAGTTATGGGCTAGCGGGGGGTGCGTACGAGCAGTACTTC,CASSYGLAGGAYEQYF
TRBJ1-4,-,TRBV2,few,TGTGCCAGCAGTGTAATCCAGGGCGGCGAAAAACTGTTTTTT,CASSVIQGGEKLFF
TRBJ2-1,TRBD2,TRBV20-1,many,TGCAGTGCCGTGAGGAGCGGGAGAGGCTATGAGCAGTTCTTC,CSAVRSGRGYEQFF
TRBJ2-7,-,TRBV20-1,many,TGCAGTGCTCCGCTCCCGGGATCCCCCTACGAGCAGTACTTC,CSAPLPGSPYEQYF
TRBJ2-1,-,TRBV6-1,-,TGTGCCAGCGAACGAGCGAGCTCCTACAATGAGCAGTTCTTC,CASERASSYNEQFF
TRBJ2-4,-,TRBV5-6,-,TGTGCCAGCAGCCTGAGGATCGGGGACATTCAGTACTTC,CASSLRIGDIQYF
TRBJ2-7,-,TRBV18,-,TGTGCCAGCTCACCAAACAGGGGGGGCCTCTCCTACGAGCAGTACTTC,CASSPNRGGLSYEQYF
TRBJ2-6,-,TRBV20-1,-,TGCAGTGCTAGAGGACCCCTGGGGGGGGCCAACGTCCTGACTTTC,CSARGPLGGANVLTF
TRBJ1-5,TRBD1,TRBV12-3/TRBV12-4,-,TGTGCCAGCAGCCTAGACAGGGCGAGCAATCAGCCCCAGCATTTT,CASSLDRASNQPQHF
TRBJ2-7,-,TRBV27,-,TGTGCCAGCAGCCCAGGTTTAAGGGCCTACGAGCAGTACTTC,CASSPGLRAYEQYF
TRBJ1-2,TRBD1,TRBV6-6,many,TGTGCCAGCAGTGGCTCGGGAGACAGGGGGAACTATGGCTACACCTTC,CASSGSGDRGNYGYTF
TRBJ2-2,TRBD2,TRBV7-2,-,TGTGCCAGCAGCTTAAAGGGCGGGAGGACCGGGGAGCTGTTTTTT,CASSLKGGRTGELFF